This is a list of T cell receptor beta chains from one sample in a study of T cells in Graves' hyperthyroidism and ophthalmopathy. From the multiplex PCR reads, TCRdb called clonotypes with MiXCR, one entry per CDR3 protein. This sample has approximately 370,000 distinct CDR3 sequences, with more than 12% found just once. Sequenced: blood. Receptor source: a woman between 25 and 40 years old with Graves' hyperthyroidism. Both conserved end residues are part of each CDR3. A D gene is named only where the DNA matches it firmly.

d_call: .; v_call: TRBV7-9; cdr3_aa: CASSLVGGHTNQNIQYF
d_call: TRBD2; v_call: TRBV20-1; cdr3_aa: CSARDFASGSTDTQYF
d_call: .; v_call: TRBV20-1; cdr3_aa: CSARGPANQPQHF
d_call: TRBD1; v_call: TRBV5-1; cdr3_aa: CASSPTGENEQFF
d_call: .; v_call: TRBV10-3; cdr3_aa: CATGVDTQYF
d_call: .; v_call: TRBV29-1; cdr3_aa: CSVAMDSEKLFF
d_call: TRBD2; v_call: TRBV3-1; cdr3_aa: CASSQFLTSGAYRAKNIQYF
d_call: .; v_call: TRBV11-2; cdr3_aa: CASSETDAYEQYF
d_call: .; v_call: TRBV6-6; cdr3_aa: CTSSYSNGAPYEQYF
d_call: .; v_call: TRBV18; cdr3_aa: CASSPGGTGKPQHF
d_call: TRBD1; v_call: TRBV20-1; cdr3_aa: CSAGRDSSYEQYF
d_call: .; v_call: TRBV28; cdr3_aa: CASSLRTSRDRTGELFF
d_call: .; v_call: TRBV3-1; cdr3_aa: CASSQAWDTRNTIYF
d_call: TRBD2; v_call: TRBV7-9; cdr3_aa: CASSLGGRAGTQYF
d_call: .; v_call: TRBV9; cdr3_aa: CASSPRTDFTDTQYF
d_call: TRBD1; v_call: TRBV6-1; cdr3_aa: CASSREIGGTGGAGQYF
d_call: TRBD1; v_call: TRBV11-2; cdr3_aa: CASSLGDRVASPLHF
d_call: .; v_call: TRBV11-2; cdr3_aa: CASSLAGTGKETQYF
d_call: .; v_call: TRBV6-2/TRBV6-3; cdr3_aa: CASNYPYGYTF
d_call: TRBD1; v_call: TRBV20-1; cdr3_aa: CSARDPGQGGGSQPQHF
d_call: TRBD2; v_call: TRBV30; cdr3_aa: CAWSPSSGEGNEQFF
d_call: .; v_call: TRBV18; cdr3_aa: CASSLSRADTGELFF
d_call: TRBD1; v_call: TRBV7-8; cdr3_aa: CASSPRDRVNEQYF
d_call: TRBD1; v_call: TRBV7-2; cdr3_aa: CASSWDRGTDTQYF
d_call: TRBD2; v_call: TRBV4-1; cdr3_aa: CASSQDGGGRGTSGSGANVLTF
d_call: TRBD1; v_call: TRBV9; cdr3_aa: CASSVSGTGGSEQYF
d_call: .; v_call: TRBV7-8; cdr3_aa: CASRQPRREGRSGNTIYF
d_call: TRBD1; v_call: TRBV12-3/TRBV12-4; cdr3_aa: CASSLGQGRTDTQYF
d_call: .; v_call: TRBV20-1; cdr3_aa: CSALWTGELFF
d_call: .; v_call: TRBV19; cdr3_aa: CASISGDYYGYTF
d_call: TRBD2; v_call: TRBV28; cdr3_aa: CASTPFSGRATNTGELFF
d_call: TRBD2; v_call: TRBV6-2/TRBV6-3; cdr3_aa: CASSRLAGSYEQYF
d_call: TRBD2; v_call: TRBV20-1; cdr3_aa: CSARERGGQGWETQYF
d_call: .; v_call: TRBV6-2/TRBV6-3; cdr3_aa: CASRTSRGSGYNEQFF
d_call: .; v_call: TRBV27; cdr3_aa: CASSPLLANSPLHF
d_call: .; v_call: TRBV12-3/TRBV12-4; cdr3_aa: CASSLRGTQTEAFF
d_call: .; v_call: TRBV6-6; cdr3_aa: CASSYSSALVAVGYTF
d_call: .; v_call: TRBV28; cdr3_aa: CASSPDKPYSQPQHF
d_call: .; v_call: TRBV20-1; cdr3_aa: CSASPDTEAFF
d_call: .; v_call: TRBV3-1; cdr3_aa: CASRWGHRDEQYF
d_call: TRBD1; v_call: TRBV3-1; cdr3_aa: CASSAPGQGDYEQYF
d_call: TRBD1; v_call: TRBV9; cdr3_aa: CASSVGTGKNIQYF
d_call: .; v_call: TRBV9; cdr3_aa: CASSVGLFGGYTF
d_call: TRBD1; v_call: TRBV5-1; cdr3_aa: CASSAGQGGTEAFF
d_call: TRBD2; v_call: TRBV27; cdr3_aa: CASIEYVAGGGNEQFF
d_call: TRBD1; v_call: TRBV2; cdr3_aa: CASRGTGKNEQYF
d_call: .; v_call: TRBV24-1; cdr3_aa: CATRGLTDTQYF
d_call: .; v_call: TRBV11-3; cdr3_aa: CASSLASSGPPYEQYF
d_call: TRBD1; v_call: TRBV28; cdr3_aa: CASSSTSGTGGSNQPQHF
d_call: .; v_call: TRBV11-2; cdr3_aa: CASSTQEVRDQETQYF